This T cell receptor beta chain was captured by sequencing in a study of technical replicates of blood from a handful of donors (TCRdb year 2017). The library was generated by the immunoSEQ multiplex PCR assay. Held by TCRdb, this immuneACCESS table contains in-frame sequences only and omits some clones. Under half of the omission traces to an unresolved V gene where checked; the cause of the rest is unknown. Across this sample there are about 59,000 clones, with 90% to 95% seen only once. Roughly 4% of the sample is taken by the ten largest. As to this clone: There is no known antigen for this receptor. Qualities for individual bases were not recorded, and no much larger clone is one base off.

Its CDR3 holds 12 amino acids, cysteine through phenylalanine. Only the CDR3 DNA is retained, 36 bases long and in frame from the first base. V is shortened by 11 bases, J by 4 bases, and the region joining them spans 12 bases. CDR1 and CDR2 are drawn from the germline V gene: ENHRY, SYGVKD. The V and J segments used are TRBV10-3 and TRBJ2-1, with a weak D call of TRBD1 (6 bases match). The TCR originated in a human donor in good health. Some clones in this sample may be carry-over from other donors' samples. The material sequenced was PBMCs. Here the CDR3 is given as CAVGDKYNEQFF. The DNA reads TGTGCCGTGGGGGACAAATACAATGAGCAGTTCTTC.